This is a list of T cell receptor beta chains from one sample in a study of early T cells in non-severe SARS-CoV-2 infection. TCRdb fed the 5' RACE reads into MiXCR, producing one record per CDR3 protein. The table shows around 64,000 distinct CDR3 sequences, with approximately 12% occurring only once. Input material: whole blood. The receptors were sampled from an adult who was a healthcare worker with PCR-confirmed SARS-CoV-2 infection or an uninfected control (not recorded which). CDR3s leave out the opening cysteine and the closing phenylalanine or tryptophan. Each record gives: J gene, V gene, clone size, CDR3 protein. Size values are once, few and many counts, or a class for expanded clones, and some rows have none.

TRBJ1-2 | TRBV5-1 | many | ASSLVGGLNYGYT
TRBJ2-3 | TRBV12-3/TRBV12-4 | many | ASRAGTDYITDTQY
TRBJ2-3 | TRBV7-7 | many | ASSLRAGNTDTQY
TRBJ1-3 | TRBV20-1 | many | SASPPYSGNTIY
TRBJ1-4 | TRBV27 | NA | ASSFGDRLNEKLF
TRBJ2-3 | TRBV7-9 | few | ASSWWTGSRSDTQY
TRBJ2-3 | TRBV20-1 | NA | SARTGTPRRADTQY
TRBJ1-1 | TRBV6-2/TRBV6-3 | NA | ASRGQGDLSYAQAF
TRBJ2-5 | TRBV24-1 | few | ATSLQSQETQY
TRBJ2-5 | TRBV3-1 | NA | ASSQDPGGETQY
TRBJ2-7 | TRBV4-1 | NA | ASSQGLAFSYEQY
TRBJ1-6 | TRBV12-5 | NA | ASGPGGQGSPLH
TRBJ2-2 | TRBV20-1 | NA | SATSGANTGELF
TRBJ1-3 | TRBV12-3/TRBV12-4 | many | AGRTDGNTIY
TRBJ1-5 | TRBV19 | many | ASSRQGAGDQPQH
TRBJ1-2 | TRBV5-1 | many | ASSYQITPGRGYT
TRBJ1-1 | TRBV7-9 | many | ASSWTTAGTEAF
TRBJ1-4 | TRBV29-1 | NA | SVARGAGEKLF
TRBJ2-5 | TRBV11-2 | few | ASSFPLTSGQETQY
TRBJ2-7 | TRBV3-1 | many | ASSQGVRSYEQY
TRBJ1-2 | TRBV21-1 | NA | ASTGQGNYGYT
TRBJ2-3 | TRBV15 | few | ATSIGLADITDTQY